The rows below give T cell receptor beta chains drawn from one sample of a study of Ad26.COV2.S vaccination and SARS-CoV-2 variants. The repertoire was sequenced with immunoSEQ multiplex PCR; TCRdb's copy has only in-frame clones and lacks some. The sample gives 300,000 to 350,000 clones, roughly 90% of which show up once; around 5.5% is in the top ten. The specimen was peripheral blood, collected in a trial of Ad26.COV2.S vaccine versus placebo. These receptors originate from a person aged 18-65 years who received the Ad26.COV2.S COVID-19 vaccine or a placebo. CDR3s leave out the opening cysteine and the closing phenylalanine or tryptophan. The D gene is left open where the match is weak.

v_call,d_call,j_call,cdr3_aa
TRBV18,TRBD1,TRBJ1-2,ASSRRTGTAWRGYT
TRBV3-1/TRBV3-2,-,TRBJ2-7,ASSQASYEQY
TRBV7-2,-,TRBJ1-1,ASTSGVQRPNTEAF
TRBV7-9,TRBD1,TRBJ1-2,ASSQNDRVGYGYT
TRBV29-1,-,TRBJ1-2,SVRRSSAGYT
TRBV9,TRBD1,TRBJ1-1,ASSVGRTGGNTEAF
TRBV27,TRBD1,TRBJ2-7,ASSFIDRAYEQY
TRBV19,-,TRBJ1-1,ASSIGGMGAF
TRBV7-2,-,TRBJ1-2,ASSLEVSRIYGYT
TRBV3-1/TRBV3-2,-,TRBJ2-1,ASSQDHQRAYNEQF
TRBV7-6,-,TRBJ2-3,ASSPAISVGTDTQY
TRBV2,-,TRBJ2-2,ASSLPLNVNTGELF
TRBV7-2,-,TRBJ1-5,ASSLVSGGANQPQH
TRBV6-5,-,TRBJ2-6,ASTAGASGANVLT
TRBV5-6,-,TRBJ1-2,ASTLRGIYGYT
TRBV15,-,TRBJ2-2,ATAAGVTNTGELF
TRBV28,-,TRBJ1-2,ASTGGVNYGYT
TRBV11-3,-,TRBJ1-1,ASSSSREGPKSNTEAF
TRBV24-1,TRBD2,TRBJ2-3,ATSESGATDTQY
TRBV27,TRBD2,TRBJ2-2,ASGTSGRVGELF
TRBV4-3,TRBD2,TRBJ2-7,ASSQAGLAGEEQY
TRBV7-9,-,TRBJ1-2,ASSPLEGYNYGYT
TRBV9,TRBD1,TRBJ1-6,ASSPGQGANSPLH
TRBV6-2/TRBV6-3,-,TRBJ1-5,ASSASLSSNQPQH
TRBV29-1,-,TRBJ1-1,SADSPSLAF
TRBV3-1/TRBV3-2,-,TRBJ2-2,ASSPRGNTGELF
TRBV18,-,TRBJ1-1,ASSSGKNTEAF
TRBV15,-,TRBJ1-1,ATSRDRIRVEAF
TRBV2,-,TRBJ1-2,ASSSWGGRYGYT
TRBV5-4,TRBD1,TRBJ2-1,ASSRPGTDYNEQF
TRBV4-1,TRBD1,TRBJ2-3,ASSQVFAPTGVGTDTQY
TRBV19,-,TRBJ2-1,ASSGVGPNSYNEQF
TRBV4-3,TRBD2,TRBJ2-5,ASSHNPAGGETQY
TRBV5-6,-,TRBJ2-5,ASSSPGLQETQY
TRBV11-2,-,TRBJ1-1,ASSLGLNTEAF